The clone carrying this TCR beta chain was seen at least ten times. Its specificity is unknown. The sample originates from a study of OX40 agonist ivuxolimab in advanced cancers. Study results and limitations: Several nonresponders also turned out to have low normalized T-cell clonal expansion. Fewer expanded clones were found on average in CD4+ than in CD8+ T cells.

Trimming cost V 2 bases and J 2 bases, with 9 bases left between them. Germline assignment: CDR1 SQVTM and CDR2 ANQGSEA. This CDR3 comprises 13 residues. Autoimmune disease history or systemic immunosuppression led to patient exclusion. Clones were read by immunoSEQ multiplex PCR, and TCRdb kept only the in-frame ones, dropping some. The sample includes about 86,000 clones, 91% seen only once; the top ten take 8% to 9.5%. The chain employs TRBV29-1 and TRBJ1-2; D might be TRBD1 (6 bases). Sequences were derived from CD4+ or CD8+ T cells sorted from blood, sampled in a trial of the OX40 agonist ivuxolimab. The clonotype originates from an adult with an advanced solid tumor such as melanoma, head and neck, liver or kidney cancer. The CDR3: CSVERQGNYGYTF. The CDR3 DNA reads TGCAGCGTTGAACGGCAGGGGAACTATGGCTACACCTTC. The full variable domain, with the rest looked up from reference TRBV29-1 and TRBJ1-2, is SAVISQKPSRDICQRGTSLTIQCQVDSQVTMMFWYRQQPGQSLTLIATANQGSEATYESGFVIDKFPISRPNLTFSTLTVSNMSPEDSSIYLCSVERQGNYGYTFGSGTRLTVV.